This T cell receptor beta chain was retrieved from a study of blood T cell repertoires in COVID-19. As for the study in general: Sites in the United States, Italy and Spain provided acute and convalescent COVID-19 samples. Sources were T cells, B-cell-depleted T cells, or PBMCs; the material itself was cDNA or gDNA.

Methods used by the authors: Counts of nucleated cells, estimated from reference gene primer amplification, were obtained. Assay used: immunoSEQ multiplex PCR; TCRdb lists only in-frame clones, some missing. D and trimming come from the DNA, and the V and J calls and clone size come from that table. The data contain about 76,000 clones, 80% to 90% of them singletons. From germline, CDR1 is SGDLS and CDR2 YYNGEE. The CDR3 has 16 residues. The V gene end was trimmed by 4 bases and the J gene end by 3 bases; junction bases not matched to a gene: 10. Material: peripheral blood. This sequence originates from a man over 45 with active COVID-19. The chain links TRBV9 to TRBJ1-3; the match to TRBD1 covers 7 bases. The DNA for the CDR3 is TGTGCCAGCAGCATAACTGACAGGGCAGGTGGAAACACCATATATTTT. It is translated as CASSITDRAGGNTIYF.